A selection of T cell receptor beta chains follows, all from one sample in a study of cytomegalovirus exposure and HLA in healthy donors. Produced via immunoSEQ multiplex PCR; TCRdb's table is partial and in-frame only. The table has 250,000 or so clones, approximately 87% seen once. Sequencing was carried out using PBMCs. These TCRs come from a man aged 18 to 29 in good health and CMV-seronegative. CDR3s include the opening cysteine and the closing phenylalanine or tryptophan. Fields, in order: clone size, D gene, CDR3 length, V gene, J gene, CDR3 DNA, CDR3 protein. A D gene is named only where the DNA matches it firmly. The listing skips clone size in some rows; elsewhere it reads once, few, many or a size class.

-	TRBD2	14	TRBV27	TRBJ2-7	TGTGCCAGCAGTTCCCTCGGGAGGTCCTACGAGCAGTACTTC	CASSSLGRSYEQYF
-	TRBD2	15	TRBV5-4	TRBJ2-1	TGTGCCAGCAGCCCACTAGCGGGGGGGCCGGGGGAGCAGTTCTTC	CASSPLAGGPGEQFF
-	-	11	TRBV6-6	TRBJ1-1	TGTGCCAGCAGCCCCACAGGGAGAGCTTTCTTT	CASSPTGRAFF
-	TRBD2	15	TRBV10-3	TRBJ2-3	TGTGCCATCAGTGATGCTAGCGGGAGTGTATATACGCAGTATTTT	CAISDASGSVYTQYF
-	-	14	TRBV5-6	TRBJ1-4	TGTGCCAGCAGAATTTCGTTGGCTCGAGAAAAACTGTTTTTT	CASRISLAREKLFF
-	-	13	TRBV19	TRBJ1-6	TGTGCCAGTAGTATAGGGGGGGATTCACCCCTCCACTTT	CASSIGGDSPLHF
-	-	13	TRBV9	TRBJ1-1	TGTGCCAGCAGCGTCGGAGTGAGCACTGAAGCTTTCTTT	CASSVGVSTEAFF
-	TRBD1	15	TRBV4-2	TRBJ1-6	TGTGCCAGCAGCCAGCCCGGGACAGGGCCCTCACCCCTCCACTTT	CASSQPGTGPSPLHF
-	TRBD1	14	TRBV6-5	TRBJ1-6	TGTGCCAGCAGGGTGGGACAGGAACTCCAGGCCCTCCACTTT	CASRVGQELQALHF
-	-	15	TRBV5-1	TRBJ2-1	TGCGCCAGCAGCCCGGGTCTAGCGCTAAACAATGAGCAGTTCTTC	CASSPGLALNNEQFF
many	TRBD1	14	TRBV28	TRBJ1-5	TGTGCCAGCAGGGGACAGGGTGGCAATCAGCCCCAGCATTTT	CASRGQGGNQPQHF
-	TRBD1	16	TRBV7-9	TRBJ2-7	TGTGCCAGCAGCTTAGCGTCTGGGACAGGCCCCTACGAGCAGTACTTC	CASSLASGTGPYEQYF
-	-	14	TRBV9	TRBJ1-1	TGTGCCAGCAGCGTAGATTGGGCTGGGACTGAAGCTTTCTTT	CASSVDWAGTEAFF
-	TRBD1	20	TRBV28	TRBJ1-6	TGTGCCAGCAGTTTAATTTTCGGGACAGAACAGAGCTCCTATAATTCACCCCTCCACTTT	CASSLIFGTEQSSYNSPLHF
-	TRBD2	16	TRBV28	TRBJ2-1	TGTGCCAGCAGTTTACTAACTAGCGCCGCCTACAATGAGCAGTTCTTC	CASSLLTSAAYNEQFF
-	-	13	TRBV28	TRBJ2-5	TGTGCCAGCAGTGGGGGGGCTCAAGAGACCCAGTACTTC	CASSGGAQETQYF
-	-	14	TRBV28	TRBJ1-3	TGTGCCAGCAGTCTTGTGAGCTCTGGAAACACCATATATTTT	CASSLVSSGNTIYF
once	TRBD1	12	TRBV28	TRBJ1-2	TGTGCCAGCAGCGGACAGGTGAGAGGCTACACCTTC	CASSGQVRGYTF
-	TRBD2	15	TRBV7-2	TRBJ2-1	TGTGCCAGCAGCTCGAGCGGGGGGGCATACAATGAGCAGTTCTTC	CASSSSGGAYNEQFF
-	TRBD1	14	TRBV19	TRBJ1-5	TGTGCCAGTAGGGACAGGGAGGTAGGACAGCCCCAGCATTTT	CASRDREVGQPQHF
once	TRBD2	13	TRBV19	TRBJ2-7	TGTGCCAGTAGGGCGGGGGGCTCTTTGCAGCAGTACTTC	CASRAGGSLQQYF
once	TRBD1	15	TRBV6-1	TRBJ2-7	TGTGCCAGCAGTGTATGGACAGGGGTCACCTACGAGCAGTACTTC	CASSVWTGVTYEQYF
-	-	13	TRBV6-5	TRBJ2-2	TGTGCCAGCAGTTACCGGGAAGCCGGGGAGCTGTTTTTT	CASSYREAGELFF
-	-	15	TRBV27	TRBJ2-3	TGTGCCAGCAGTTCGAGGGGAGGGGGACCTACTACGCAGTATTTT	CASSSRGGGPTTQYF
-	-	14	TRBV5-1	TRBJ1-1	TGCGCCAGCAGCTTGGAGGGACAGAACACTGAAGCTTTCTTT	CASSLEGQNTEAFF
-	TRBD2	19	TRBV4-3	TRBJ2-1	TGCGCCAGCAGCCAAGAGGGGTCTAGCGGGGGGGGTGTAGACAATGAGCAGTTCTTC	CASSQEGSSGGGVDNEQFF
-	-	15	TRBV5-1	TRBJ1-1	TGCGCCAGCAGCAATACGATCTCCGGACAGTCTAAAGCTTTCTTT	CASSNTISGQSKAFF
-	-	14	TRBV5-4	TRBJ1-3	TGTGCCAGCAGCTTGGCGGGCTCTGGAAACACCATATATTTT	CASSLAGSGNTIYF
-	-	13	TRBV6-1	TRBJ1-5	TGTGCCAGCAGGGACACGTACAATCAGCCCCAGCATTTT	CASRDTYNQPQHF
few	-	12	TRBV2	TRBJ1-4	TGTGCCAGCAGACCACGAGGGGAAAAACTGTTTTTT	CASRPRGEKLFF
-	TRBD1	13	TRBV10-1	TRBJ2-7	TGCGCCAGCAGCTCGGGACAGTCCTACGAGCAGTACTTC	CASSSGQSYEQYF
-	-	14	TRBV7-2	TRBJ2-5	TGTGCCAGCAGTCTCCAGGCCGCCCCAGAGACCCAGTACTTC	CASSLQAAPETQYF
once	TRBD1	15	TRBV5-8	TRBJ2-6	TGTGCCAGCAGCATGACAGGGTCCGGGGCCAACGTCCTGACTTTC	CASSMTGSGANVLTF
-	-	14	TRBV27	TRBJ1-1	TGTGCCAGCAGTTGGGGGGGGATAAACACTGAAGCTTTCTTT	CASSWGGINTEAFF
once	TRBD2	17	TRBV5-1	TRBJ2-3	TGCGCCAGCAGCCCGGGACTAGCGGGGGGCCTCACAGATACGCAGTATTTT	CASSPGLAGGLTDTQYF
-	-	14	TRBV6-5	TRBJ1-1	TGTGCCAGCAGTTATCAGGAGGGGAACACTGAAGCTTTCTTT	CASSYQEGNTEAFF
once	TRBD2	17	TRBV7-2	TRBJ2-5	TGTGCCAGCAGCTTAGTTGGGACTAGCGGGAGACGAGAGACCCAGTACTTC	CASSLVGTSGRRETQYF
-	-	13	TRBV27	TRBJ2-7	TGTGCCAGCAGTCTCTACCCCCAGGGAGAGCAGTACTTC	CASSLYPQGEQYF
-	TRBD1	17	TRBV4-3	TRBJ2-2	TGCGCCAGCAGCCAAGTTTGGGGACAGGCGGGCACCGGGGAGCTGTTTTTT	CASSQVWGQAGTGELFF
-	-	15	TRBV5-6	TRBJ2-3	TGTGCCAGCAGCGGAGGCCTGGGCTCCACAGATACGCAGTATTTT	CASSGGLGSTDTQYF
-	-	15	TRBV25-1	TRBJ1-2	TGTGCCAGCCGAAAGGCAGGGGCCCAGAACTATGGCTACACCTTC	CASRKAGAQNYGYTF
-	TRBD2	15	TRBV5-1	TRBJ2-1	TGCGCCAGCAGACTCCTAGCGGGACTCTACAATGAGCAGTTCTTC	CASRLLAGLYNEQFF
-	TRBD2	13	TRBV7-9	TRBJ2-1	TGTGCCAGCAGCTTACGGACTAGCGGTGAGCAGTTCTTC	CASSLRTSGEQFF
-	-	11	TRBV29-1	TRBJ1-2	TGCAGCGTTGGGGGGGGAGCTGGCTACACCTTC	CSVGGGAGYTF
-	-	13	TRBV6-5	TRBJ1-2	TGTGCCAGCAGTTACTCTCGAGGGATCGGCTACACCTTC	CASSYSRGIGYTF
-	TRBD1	15	TRBV5-4	TRBJ2-1	TGTGCCAGCAGCTTGGCGGGACAGGGGGCTAATTTGCAGTTCTTC	CASSLAGQGANLQFF
-	-	16	TRBV11-3	TRBJ2-3	TGTGCCAGCAGCTTGGGACGCGGGAACTTCTCAGATACGCAGTATTTT	CASSLGRGNFSDTQYF
-	-	15	TRBV4-3	TRBJ1-1	TGCGCCAGCAGCCAAGATCGGGGGGTTGGCACTGAAGCTTTCTTT	CASSQDRGVGTEAFF
-	-	13	TRBV28	TRBJ1-2	TGTGCCAGCAGTTATGCTAGAGCCTATGGCTACACCTTC	CASSYARAYGYTF